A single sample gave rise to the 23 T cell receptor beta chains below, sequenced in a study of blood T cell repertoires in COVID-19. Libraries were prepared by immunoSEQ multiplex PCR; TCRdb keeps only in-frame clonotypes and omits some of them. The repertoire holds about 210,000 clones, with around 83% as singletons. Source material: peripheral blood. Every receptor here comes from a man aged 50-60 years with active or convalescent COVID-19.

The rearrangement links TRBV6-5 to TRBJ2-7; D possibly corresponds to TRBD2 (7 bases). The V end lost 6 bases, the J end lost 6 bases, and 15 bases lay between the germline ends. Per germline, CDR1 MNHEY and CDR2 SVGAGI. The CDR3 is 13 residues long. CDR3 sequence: CASSPVGGREQYV. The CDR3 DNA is TGTGCCAGCAGCCCCGTGGGGGGGCGCGAGCAGTACGTC.

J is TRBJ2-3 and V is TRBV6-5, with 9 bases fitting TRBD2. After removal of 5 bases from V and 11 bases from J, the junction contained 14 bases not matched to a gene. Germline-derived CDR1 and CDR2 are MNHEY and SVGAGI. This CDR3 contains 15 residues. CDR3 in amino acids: CASSTGGGAPMMQYF. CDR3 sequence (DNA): TGTGCCAGCAGTACCGGCGGGGGGGCCCCCATGATGCAGTATTTT.

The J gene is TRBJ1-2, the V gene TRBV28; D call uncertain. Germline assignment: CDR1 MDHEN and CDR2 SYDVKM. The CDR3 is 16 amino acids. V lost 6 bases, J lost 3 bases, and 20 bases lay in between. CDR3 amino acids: CASRLFNLTRHYGYTF. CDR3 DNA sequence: TGTGCCAGCAGGCTATTCAATCTGACAAGGCACTATGGCTACACCTTC.

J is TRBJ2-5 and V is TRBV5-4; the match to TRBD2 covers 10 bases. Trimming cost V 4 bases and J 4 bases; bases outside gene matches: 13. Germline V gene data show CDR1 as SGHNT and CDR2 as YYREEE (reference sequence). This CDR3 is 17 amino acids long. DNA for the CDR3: TGTGCCAGCAGCGGCGGAGCGGGAGGGCCAGTCGGAGAGACCCAGTACTTC. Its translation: CASSGGAGGPVGETQYF.

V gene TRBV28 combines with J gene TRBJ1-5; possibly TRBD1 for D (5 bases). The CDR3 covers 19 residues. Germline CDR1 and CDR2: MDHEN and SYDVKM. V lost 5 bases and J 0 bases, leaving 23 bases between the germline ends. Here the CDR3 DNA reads TGTGCCAGCAGTCTCAGACAGTGGAGAGATCGATATAGCAATCAGCCCCAGCATTTT. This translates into CASSLRQWRDRYSNQPQHF.

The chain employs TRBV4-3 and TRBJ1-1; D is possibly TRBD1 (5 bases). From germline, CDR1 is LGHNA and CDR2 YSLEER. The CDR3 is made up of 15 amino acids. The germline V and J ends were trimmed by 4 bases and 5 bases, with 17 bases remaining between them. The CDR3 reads CASSPTPGRGTEAFF. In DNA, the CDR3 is TGCGCCAGCAGCCCAACCCCGGGGCGGGGTACTGAAGCTTTCTTT.

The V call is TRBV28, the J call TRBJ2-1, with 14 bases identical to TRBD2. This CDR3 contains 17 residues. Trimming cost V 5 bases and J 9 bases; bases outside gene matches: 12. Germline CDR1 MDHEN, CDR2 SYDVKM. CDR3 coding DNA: TGTGCCAGCAGTCGATTCCCGGGACTAGCGGGGGTCGCTGAGCAGTTCTTC. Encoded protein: CASSRFPGLAGVAEQFF.

CDR3 residues: CASGGTGYNQPQHF. The CDR3 DNA is TGTGCCAGTGGCGGGACAGGGTACAATCAGCCCCAGCATTTT. The rearrangement joins TRBV19 to TRBJ1-5, with TRBD1 identical over 9 bases. In germline, CDR1 is LNHDA, CDR2 SQIVND (reference sequence). This CDR3 is built from 14 residues. V trimming: 8 bases; J trimming: 3 bases; junction bases outside the gene matches: 5.

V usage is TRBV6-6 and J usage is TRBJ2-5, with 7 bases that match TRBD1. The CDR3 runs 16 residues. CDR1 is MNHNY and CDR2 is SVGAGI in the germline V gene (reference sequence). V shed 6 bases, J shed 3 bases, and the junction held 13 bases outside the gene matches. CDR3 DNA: TGTGCCAGCAGACCACGACAGGGAAAATGGAAAGAGACCCAGTACTTC. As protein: CASRPRQGKWKETQYF.

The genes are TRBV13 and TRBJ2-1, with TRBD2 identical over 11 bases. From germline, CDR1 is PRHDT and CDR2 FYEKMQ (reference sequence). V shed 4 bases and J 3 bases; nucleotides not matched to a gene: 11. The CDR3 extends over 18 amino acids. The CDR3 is CASSSFSGREKDYNEQFF. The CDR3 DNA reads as TGTGCCAGCAGCTCGTTTAGCGGGAGGGAAAAAGACTACAATGAGCAGTTCTTC. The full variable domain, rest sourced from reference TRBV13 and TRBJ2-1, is AAGVIQSPRHLIKEKRETATLKCYPIPRHDTVYWYQQGPGQDPQFLISFYEKMQSDKGSIPDRFSAQQFSDYHSELNMSSLELGDSALYFCASSSFSGREKDYNEQFFGPGTRLTVL.

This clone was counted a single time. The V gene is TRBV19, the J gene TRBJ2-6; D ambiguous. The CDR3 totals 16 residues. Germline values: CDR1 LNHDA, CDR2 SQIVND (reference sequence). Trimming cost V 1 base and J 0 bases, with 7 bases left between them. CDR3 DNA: TGTGCCAGTAGTATAGGGAGCAACTCTGGGGCCAACGTCCTGACTTTC. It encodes CASSIGSNSGANVLTF.

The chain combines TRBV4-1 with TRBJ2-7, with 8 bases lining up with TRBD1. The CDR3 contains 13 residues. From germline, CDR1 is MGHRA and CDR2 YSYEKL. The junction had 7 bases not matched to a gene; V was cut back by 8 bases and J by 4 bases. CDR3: CASSTGGTYEQYV. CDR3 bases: TGCGCCAGCTCAACAGGGGGGACTTACGAGCAGTACGTC.

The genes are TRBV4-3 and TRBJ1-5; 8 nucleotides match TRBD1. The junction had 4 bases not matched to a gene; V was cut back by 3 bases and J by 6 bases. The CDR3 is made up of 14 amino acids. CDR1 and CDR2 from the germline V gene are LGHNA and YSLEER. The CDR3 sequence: CASSQRQGSQPQHF. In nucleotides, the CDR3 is TGCGCCAGCAGCCAGAGACAGGGGAGTCAGCCCCAGCATTTT.

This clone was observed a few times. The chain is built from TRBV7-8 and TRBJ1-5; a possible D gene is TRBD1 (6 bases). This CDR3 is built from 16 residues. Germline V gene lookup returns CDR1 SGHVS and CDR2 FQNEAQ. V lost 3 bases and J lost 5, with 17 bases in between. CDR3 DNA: TGTGCCAGCAGCTTCGGGTCCGGGACAACCCATCAGCCCCAGCATTTT. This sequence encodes CASSFGSGTTHQPQHF.

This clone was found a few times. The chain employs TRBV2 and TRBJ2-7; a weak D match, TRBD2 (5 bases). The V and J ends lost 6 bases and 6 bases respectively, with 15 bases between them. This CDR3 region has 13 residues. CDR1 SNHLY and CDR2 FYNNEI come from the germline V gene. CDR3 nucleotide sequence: TGTGCCAGCAGAGCACCGGCCCGGGGCGAGCAGTACTTC. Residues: CASRAPARGEQYF. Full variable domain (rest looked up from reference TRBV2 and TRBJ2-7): EPEVTQTPSHQVTQMGQEVILRCVPISNHLYFYWYRQILGQKVEFLVSFYNNEISEKSEIFDDQFSVERPDGSNFTLKIRSTKLEDSAMYFCASRAPARGEQYFGPGTRLTVT.

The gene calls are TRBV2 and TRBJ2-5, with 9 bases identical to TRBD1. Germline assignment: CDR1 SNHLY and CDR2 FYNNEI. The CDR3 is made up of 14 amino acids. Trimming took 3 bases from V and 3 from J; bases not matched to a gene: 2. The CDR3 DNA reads TGTGCCAGCAGTGATCGGACAGGGGAAGAGACCCAGTACTTC. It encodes CASSDRTGEETQYF.

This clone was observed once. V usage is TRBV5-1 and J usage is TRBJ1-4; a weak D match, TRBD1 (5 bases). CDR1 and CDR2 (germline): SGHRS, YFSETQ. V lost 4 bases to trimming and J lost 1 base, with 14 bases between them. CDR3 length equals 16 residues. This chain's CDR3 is CASSPTVLGTNEKLFF. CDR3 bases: TGCGCCAGCAGCCCGACAGTTTTAGGAACTAATGAAAAACTGTTTTTT.

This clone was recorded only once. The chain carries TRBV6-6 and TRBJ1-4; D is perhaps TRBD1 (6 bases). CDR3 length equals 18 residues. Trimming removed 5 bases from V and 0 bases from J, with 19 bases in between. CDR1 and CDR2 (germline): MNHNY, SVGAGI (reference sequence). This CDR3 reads CASSPRPNRVATNEKLFF. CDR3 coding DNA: TGTGCCAGCAGTCCGCGCCCTAACAGGGTTGCAACTAATGAAAAACTGTTTTTT.

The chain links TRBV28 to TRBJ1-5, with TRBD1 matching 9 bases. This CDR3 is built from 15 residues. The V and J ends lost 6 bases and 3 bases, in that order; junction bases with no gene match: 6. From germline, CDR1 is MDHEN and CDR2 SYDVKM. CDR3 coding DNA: TGTGCCAGCAGAGCTTGGGACAGGGTCAATCAGCCCCAGCATTTT. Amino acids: CASRAWDRVNQPQHF.

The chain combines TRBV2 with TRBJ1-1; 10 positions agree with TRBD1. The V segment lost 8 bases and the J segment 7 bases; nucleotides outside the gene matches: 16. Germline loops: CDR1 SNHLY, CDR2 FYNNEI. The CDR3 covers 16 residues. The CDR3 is CASFDSLTGGFHEAFF. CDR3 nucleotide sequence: TGTGCCAGCTTTGATAGTCTGACAGGGGGCTTTCATGAAGCTTTCTTT.

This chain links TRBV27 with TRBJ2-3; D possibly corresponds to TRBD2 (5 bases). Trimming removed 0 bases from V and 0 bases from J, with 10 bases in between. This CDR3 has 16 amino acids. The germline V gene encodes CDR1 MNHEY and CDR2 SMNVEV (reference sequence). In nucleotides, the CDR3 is TGTGCCAGCAGTTTATCAGGGAGACGCAGCACAGATACGCAGTATTTT. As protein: CASSLSGRRSTDTQYF.

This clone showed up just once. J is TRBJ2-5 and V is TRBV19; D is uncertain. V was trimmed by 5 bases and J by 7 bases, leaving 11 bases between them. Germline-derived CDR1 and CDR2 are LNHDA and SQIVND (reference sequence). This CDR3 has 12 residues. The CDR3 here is CASSPPAGTQYF. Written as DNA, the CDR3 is TGTGCCAGTAGTCCCCCTGCCGGGACCCAGTACTTC.

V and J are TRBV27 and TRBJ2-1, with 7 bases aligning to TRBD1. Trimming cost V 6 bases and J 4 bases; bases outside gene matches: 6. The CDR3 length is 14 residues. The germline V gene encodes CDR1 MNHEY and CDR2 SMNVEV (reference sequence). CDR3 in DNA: TGTGCCAGCAGAATCGGGACAGAGTACAATGAGCAGTTCTTC. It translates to CASRIGTEYNEQFF.